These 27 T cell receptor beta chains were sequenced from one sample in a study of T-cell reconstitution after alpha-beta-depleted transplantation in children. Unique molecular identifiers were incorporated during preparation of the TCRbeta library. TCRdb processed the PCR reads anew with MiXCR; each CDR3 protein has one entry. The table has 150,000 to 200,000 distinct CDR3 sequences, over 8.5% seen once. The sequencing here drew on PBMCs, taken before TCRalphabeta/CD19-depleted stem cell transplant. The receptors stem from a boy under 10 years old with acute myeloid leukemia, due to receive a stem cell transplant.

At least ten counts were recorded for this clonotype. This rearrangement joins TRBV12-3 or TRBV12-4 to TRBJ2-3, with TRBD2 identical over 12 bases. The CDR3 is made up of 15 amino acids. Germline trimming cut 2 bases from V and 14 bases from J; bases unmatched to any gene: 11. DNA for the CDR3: TGTGCCAGCAGTTTAACTAGCGGGGGGTCCCACAGTGGGTATTTT. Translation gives CASSLTSGGSHSGYF.

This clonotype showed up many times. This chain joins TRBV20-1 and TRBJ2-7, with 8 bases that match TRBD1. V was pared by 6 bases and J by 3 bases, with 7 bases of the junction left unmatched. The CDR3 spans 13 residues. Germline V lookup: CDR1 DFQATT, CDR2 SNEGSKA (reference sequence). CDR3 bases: TGCAGTGCCGGGCAGGGGGCCCTCTACGAGCAGTACTTC. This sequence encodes CSAGQGALYEQYF.

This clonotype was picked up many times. The CDR3 loop is CSARKGQTNGYTF. CDR3 DNA: TGCAGTGCTAGGAAGGGTCAGACAAATGGCTACACCTTC. The chain has TRBV20-1 and TRBJ1-2; no definite D call. The CDR3 length is 13 residues. V lost 3 bases and J lost 6, with 14 bases in between. CDR1 is DFQATT and CDR2 is SNEGSKA in the germline V gene (reference sequence).

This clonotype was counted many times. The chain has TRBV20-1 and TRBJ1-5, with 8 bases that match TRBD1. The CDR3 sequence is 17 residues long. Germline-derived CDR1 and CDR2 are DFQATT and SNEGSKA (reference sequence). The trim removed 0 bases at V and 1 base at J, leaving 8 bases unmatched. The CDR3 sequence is CSARDLGTGRSNQPQHF. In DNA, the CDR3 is TGCAGTGCTAGAGATCTCGGGACAGGTAGGAGCAATCAGCCCCAGCATTTT.

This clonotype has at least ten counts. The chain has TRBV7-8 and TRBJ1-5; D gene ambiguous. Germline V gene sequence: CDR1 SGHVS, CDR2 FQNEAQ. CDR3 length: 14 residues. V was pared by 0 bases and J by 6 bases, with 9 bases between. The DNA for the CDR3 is TGTGCCAGCAGCTTAGCGGCAGTTGGTCAGCCCCAGCATTTT. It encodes CASSLAAVGQPQHF.

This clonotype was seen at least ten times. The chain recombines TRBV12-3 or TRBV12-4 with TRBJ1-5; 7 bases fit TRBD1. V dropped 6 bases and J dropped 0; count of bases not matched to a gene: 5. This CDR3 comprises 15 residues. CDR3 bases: TGTGCCAGCAGCCCGACAGGGTATAGCAATCAGCCCCAGCATTTT. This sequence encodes CASSPTGYSNQPQHF.

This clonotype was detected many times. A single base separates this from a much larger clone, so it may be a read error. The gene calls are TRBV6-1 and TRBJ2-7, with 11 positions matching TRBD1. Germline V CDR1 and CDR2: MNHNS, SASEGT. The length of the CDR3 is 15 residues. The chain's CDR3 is CAGSEAGTGGYEQYV. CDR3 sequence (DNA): TGTGCCGGCAGTGAAGCCGGGACAGGGGGCTACGAGCAGTACGTC.

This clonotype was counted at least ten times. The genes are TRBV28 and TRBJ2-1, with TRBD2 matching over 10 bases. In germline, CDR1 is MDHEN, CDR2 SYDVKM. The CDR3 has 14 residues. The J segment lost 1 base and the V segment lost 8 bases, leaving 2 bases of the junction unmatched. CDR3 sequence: CASDSGRSYNEQFF. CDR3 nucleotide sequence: TGTGCCAGCGATAGCGGGAGGTCCTACAATGAGCAGTTCTTC.

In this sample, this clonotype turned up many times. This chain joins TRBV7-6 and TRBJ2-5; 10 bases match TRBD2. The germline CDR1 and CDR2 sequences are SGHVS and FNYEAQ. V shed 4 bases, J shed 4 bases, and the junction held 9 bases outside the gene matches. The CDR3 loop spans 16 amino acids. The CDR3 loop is CASSSESLAGRETQYF. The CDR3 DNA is TGTGCCAGCAGCTCAGAGTCACTAGCGGGGAGAGAGACCCAGTACTTC.

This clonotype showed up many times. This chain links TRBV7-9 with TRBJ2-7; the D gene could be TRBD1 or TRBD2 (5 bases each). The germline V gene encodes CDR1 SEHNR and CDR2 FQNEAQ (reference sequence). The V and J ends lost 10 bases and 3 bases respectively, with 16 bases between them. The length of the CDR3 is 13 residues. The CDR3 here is CATQSGDLYEQYF. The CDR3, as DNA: TGTGCCACCCAATCTGGGGACCTCTACGAGCAGTACTTC.

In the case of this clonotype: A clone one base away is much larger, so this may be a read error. CDR3 residues: CSANRFQDTQYF. The CDR3 nucleotides read TGCAGTGCAAACAGGTTCCAAGACACCCAGTACTTC. The chain recombines TRBV20-1 with TRBJ2-5; D might be TRBD1 (5 bases). The CDR3 consists of 12 residues. The germline V gene has CDR1 DFQATT and CDR2 SNEGSKA (reference sequence).

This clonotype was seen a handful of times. The CDR3 loop is CASSFRTSGAQETQYF. CDR3 sequence (DNA): TGTGCCAGCAGCTTTAGGACTAGCGGGGCTCAAGAGACCCAGTACTTC. The chain employs TRBV5-6 and TRBJ2-5; 12 positions match TRBD2. Germline assignment: CDR1 SGHDT and CDR2 YYEEEE. This CDR3 is built from 16 residues. J lost 2 bases, V lost 2 bases, and 4 bases had no gene match.

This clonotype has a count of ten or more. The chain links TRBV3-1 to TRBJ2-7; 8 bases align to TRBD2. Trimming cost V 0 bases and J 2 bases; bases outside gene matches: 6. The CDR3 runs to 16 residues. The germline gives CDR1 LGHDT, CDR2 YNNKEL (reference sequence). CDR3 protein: CASSQDPIAGPYEQYF. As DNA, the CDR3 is TGTGCCAGCAGCCAAGATCCGATAGCGGGACCCTACGAGCAGTACTTC.

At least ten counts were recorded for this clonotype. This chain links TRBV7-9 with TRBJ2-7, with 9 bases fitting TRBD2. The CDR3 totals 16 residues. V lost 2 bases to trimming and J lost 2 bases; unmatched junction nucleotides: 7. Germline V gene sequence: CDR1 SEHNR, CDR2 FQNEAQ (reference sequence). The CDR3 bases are TGTGCCAGCAGCTTAACTGAGGGCGGGAGGGCCTACGAGCAGTACTTC. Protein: CASSLTEGGRAYEQYF.

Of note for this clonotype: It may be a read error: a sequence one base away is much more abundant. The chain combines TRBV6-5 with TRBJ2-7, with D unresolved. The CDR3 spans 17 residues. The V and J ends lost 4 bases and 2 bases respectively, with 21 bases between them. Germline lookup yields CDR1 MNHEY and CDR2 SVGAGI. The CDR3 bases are TGTGCCAGCAGTTTATTCTGTCGCTTTCGGAACCCCTACGAGCAGTACTTC. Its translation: CASSLFCRFRNPYEQYF.

CDR3 amino acids: CASSDPTGTYEQYF. DNA of the CDR3: TGTGCCAGCAGTGATCCGACGGGTACCTACGAGCAGTACTTC. The chain carries TRBV28 and TRBJ2-7; the D is unclear. Looked up from germline, CDR1 is MDHEN and CDR2 is SYDVKM. This CDR3 is built from 14 residues. Trimming pared 5 bases from V and 2 bases from J, leaving 13 bases between.

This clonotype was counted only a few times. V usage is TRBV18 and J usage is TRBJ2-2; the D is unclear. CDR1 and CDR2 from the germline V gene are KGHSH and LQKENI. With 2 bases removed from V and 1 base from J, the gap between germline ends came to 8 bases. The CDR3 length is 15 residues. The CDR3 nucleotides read TGTGCCAGCTCACCAAGGCAGGAGAACACCGGGGAGCTGTTTTTT. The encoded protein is CASSPRQENTGELFF.

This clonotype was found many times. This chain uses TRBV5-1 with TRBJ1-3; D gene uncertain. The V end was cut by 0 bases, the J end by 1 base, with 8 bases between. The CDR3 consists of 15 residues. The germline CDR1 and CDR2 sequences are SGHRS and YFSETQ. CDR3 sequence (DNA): TGCGCCAGCAGCTTGGCCGCTTTTTCTGGAAACACCATATATTTT. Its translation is CASSLAAFSGNTIYF.

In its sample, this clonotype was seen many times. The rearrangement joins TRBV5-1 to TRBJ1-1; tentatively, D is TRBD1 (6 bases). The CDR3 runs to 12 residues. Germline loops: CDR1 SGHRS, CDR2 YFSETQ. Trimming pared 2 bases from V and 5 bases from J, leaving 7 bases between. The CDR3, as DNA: TGCGCCAGCAGCTTAACAGGGACTGAAGCTTTCTTT. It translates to CASSLTGTEAFF.

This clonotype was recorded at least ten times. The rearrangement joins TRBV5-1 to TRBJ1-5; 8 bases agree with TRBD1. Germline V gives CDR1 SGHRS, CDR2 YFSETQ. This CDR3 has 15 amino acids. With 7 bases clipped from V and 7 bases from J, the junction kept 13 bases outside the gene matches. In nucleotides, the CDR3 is TGCGCCAGCGGACAGGGTGTCTCGGAAGTACAGCCCCAGCATTTT. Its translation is CASGQGVSEVQPQHF.

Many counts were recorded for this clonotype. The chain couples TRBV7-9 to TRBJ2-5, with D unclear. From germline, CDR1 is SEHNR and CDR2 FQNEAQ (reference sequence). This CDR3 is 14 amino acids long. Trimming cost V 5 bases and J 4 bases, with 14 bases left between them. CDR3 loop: CASSPERQPETQYF. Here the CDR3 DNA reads TGTGCCAGCAGCCCAGAGAGGCAACCAGAGACCCAGTACTTC.

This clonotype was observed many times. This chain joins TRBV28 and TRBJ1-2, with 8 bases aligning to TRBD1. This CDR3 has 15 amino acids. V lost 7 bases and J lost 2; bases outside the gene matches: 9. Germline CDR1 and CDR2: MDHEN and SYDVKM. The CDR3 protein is CASNKAGGLNYGYTF. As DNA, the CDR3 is TGTGCCAGCAACAAGGCAGGGGGCCTAAACTATGGCTACACCTTC.

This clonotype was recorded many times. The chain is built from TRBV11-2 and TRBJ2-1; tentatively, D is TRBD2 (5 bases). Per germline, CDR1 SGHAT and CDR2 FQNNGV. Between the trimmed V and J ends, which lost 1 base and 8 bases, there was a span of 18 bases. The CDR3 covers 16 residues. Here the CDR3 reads CASSLVSGSPAYEQFF. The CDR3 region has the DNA TGTGCCAGCAGCTTAGTAAGTGGGAGCCCAGCATATGAGCAGTTCTTC.

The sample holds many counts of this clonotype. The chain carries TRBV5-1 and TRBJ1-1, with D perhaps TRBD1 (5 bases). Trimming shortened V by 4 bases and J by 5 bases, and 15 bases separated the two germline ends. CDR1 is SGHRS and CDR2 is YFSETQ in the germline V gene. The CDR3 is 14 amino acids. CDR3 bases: TGCGCCAGCAGCCCTCCGGGACCGGGGACTGAAGCTTTCTTT. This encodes CASSPPGPGTEAFF.

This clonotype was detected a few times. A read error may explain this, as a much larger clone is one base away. The DNA of the CDR3 is TGTGCCAGCAGTTTTAGCACTGAAGCTTTCTTT. The encoded protein is CASSFSTEAFF. The chain links TRBV28 to TRBJ1-1; D is undetermined. Germline CDR1 and CDR2: MDHEN and SYDVKM. This CDR3 has 11 amino acids. Trimming cost V 3 bases and J 4 bases, with 3 bases left between them.

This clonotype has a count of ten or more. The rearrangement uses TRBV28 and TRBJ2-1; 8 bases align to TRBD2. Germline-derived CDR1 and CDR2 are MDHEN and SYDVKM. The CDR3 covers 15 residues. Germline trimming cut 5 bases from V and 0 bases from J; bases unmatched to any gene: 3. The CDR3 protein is CASSISGISYNEQFF. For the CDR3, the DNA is TGTGCCAGCAGTATTAGCGGGATCTCCTACAATGAGCAGTTCTTC.

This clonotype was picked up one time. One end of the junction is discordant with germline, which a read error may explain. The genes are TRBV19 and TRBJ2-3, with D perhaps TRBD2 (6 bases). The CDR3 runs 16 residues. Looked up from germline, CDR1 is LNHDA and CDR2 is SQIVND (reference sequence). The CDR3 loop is CASRRRGDHLTDTQYF. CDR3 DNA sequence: TGTGCCAGTAGGCGGCGGGGCGATCATCTCACAGATACTCAGTATTTT.